This T cell receptor (beta chain) was sequenced in a study of identical twins. Study-wide points: In cord blood, abundant beta clonotypes had fewer insertions; memory showed no trend. Cross-sectional statistics underpinned the conclusions; the same donors were not followed.

CDR1 and CDR2 from the germline V gene are SGHRS and YFSETQ. V dropped 3 bases and J dropped 3; count of bases not matched to a gene: 5. The CDR3 contains 14 residues. This clonotype was observed a few times. The antigen remains unidentified. With template switching, a universal primer site was added, and the cDNA carried unique molecular identifiers. TCRdb analysed the 5' RACE reads with MiXCR anew, one entry per CDR3 protein. In the table there are under 300,000 distinct CDR3 sequences, roughly 13% of which are singletons. All donors were healthy, and all were Caucasian. These data were likewise used in another study, on yellow fever vaccine responses in identical twins.

The sequencing input was memory (CD45RO+) T cells sorted from blood. The source is a woman under 30 in good health. V is TRBV5-1 and J is TRBJ2-5, with 7 nucleotides matching TRBD1. Here the CDR3 DNA reads TGCGCCAGCAGCTGGGACAGCTCAAAAGAGACCCAGTACTTC. This codes for CASSWDSSKETQYF.